The rows below give T cell receptor beta chains drawn from one sample of a study of T cells in Graves' hyperthyroidism and ophthalmopathy. TCRdb analysed the multiplex PCR reads with MiXCR anew, one entry per CDR3 protein. In the table there are roughly 180,000 distinct CDR3 sequences, more than 15% of which are singletons. Input material: blood. Every receptor here comes from a woman in her forties or fifties with Graves' hyperthyroidism. Each CDR3 is given with its conserved first and last residue. A D gene is named only where the DNA matches it firmly. Size values are once, few and many counts, or a class for expanded clones, and some rows have none.

j_gene: TRBJ1-3
v_gene: TRBV2
d_gene: NA
abundance: NA
CDR3aa: CASSARHARSGNTIYF
CDR3nt: TGTGCCAGCAGTGCTCGGCACGCGCGCTCTGGAAACACCATATATTTT

j_gene: TRBJ2-7
v_gene: TRBV20-1
d_gene: TRBD2
abundance: many
CDR3aa: CSARGLAGGQSVYEQYF
CDR3nt: TGCAGTGCTAGGGGGCTAGCGGGGGGCCAGTCCGTCTACGAGCAGTACTTC

j_gene: TRBJ1-2
v_gene: TRBV5-1
d_gene: NA
abundance: many
CDR3aa: CASSSTPTVGYTF
CDR3nt: TGCGCCAGCAGCTCCACCCCGACGGTTGGCTACACCTTC

j_gene: TRBJ1-1
v_gene: TRBV9
d_gene: NA
abundance: many
CDR3aa: CASSGPGKLTEAFF
CDR3nt: TGTGCCAGCAGCGGGCCCGGGAAACTCACTGAAGCTTTCTTT

j_gene: TRBJ1-1
v_gene: TRBV12-3/TRBV12-4
d_gene: TRBD1
abundance: NA
CDR3aa: CASSNTGVPEAFF
CDR3nt: TGTGCCAGCAGTAACACAGGGGTCCCTGAAGCTTTCTTT

j_gene: TRBJ2-1
v_gene: TRBV20-1
d_gene: TRBD2
abundance: NA
CDR3aa: CSAPALAGGPNEQFF
CDR3nt: TGCAGTGCCCCGGCCCTAGCGGGGGGACCAAATGAGCAGTTCTTC

j_gene: TRBJ2-1
v_gene: TRBV2
d_gene: TRBD2
abundance: many
CDR3aa: CASREGRGGARDNEQFF
CDR3nt: TGTGCCAGCAGGGAGGGCCGCGGGGGGGCAAGAGACAATGAGCAGTTCTTC

j_gene: TRBJ2-5
v_gene: TRBV3-1
d_gene: TRBD1
abundance: many
CDR3aa: CASSTGDRDEETQYF
CDR3nt: TGTGCCAGCAGCACCGGGGACAGGGACGAGGAGACCCAGTACTTC

j_gene: TRBJ1-4
v_gene: TRBV9
d_gene: NA
abundance: many
CDR3aa: CASSEGWSEKLFF
CDR3nt: TGTGCCAGCAGCGAGGGGTGGAGTGAAAAACTGTTTTTT

j_gene: TRBJ1-1
v_gene: TRBV7-8
d_gene: NA
abundance: NA
CDR3aa: CASSLQKVNTEAFF
CDR3nt: TGTGCCAGCAGCTTACAGAAGGTGAACACTGAAGCTTTCTTT

j_gene: TRBJ1-2
v_gene: TRBV3-1
d_gene: NA
abundance: NA
CDR3aa: CASSRQQLGGFRYGYTF
CDR3nt: TGTGCCAGCAGCCGGCAACAACTTGGGGGGTTTCGCTATGGCTACACCTTC

j_gene: TRBJ2-1
v_gene: TRBV7-2
d_gene: NA
abundance: many
CDR3aa: CASSSSAHEQFF
CDR3nt: TGTGCCAGCAGCTCATCGGCCCATGAGCAGTTCTTC

j_gene: TRBJ1-2
v_gene: TRBV14
d_gene: NA
abundance: few
CDR3aa: CASSQAGVGANYGYTF
CDR3nt: TGTGCCAGCAGCCAAGCTGGAGTGGGTGCTAACTATGGCTACACCTTC

j_gene: TRBJ2-2
v_gene: TRBV19
d_gene: TRBD1
abundance: NA
CDR3aa: CASSHRDRAGGGELFF
CDR3nt: TGTGCCAGCAGCCACCGGGACAGGGCCGGGGGCGGGGAGCTGTTTTTT

j_gene: TRBJ1-1
v_gene: TRBV20-1
d_gene: NA
abundance: many
CDR3aa: CSAFRTEAFF
CDR3nt: TGCAGTGCTTTCCGCACTGAAGCTTTCTTT

j_gene: TRBJ2-7
v_gene: TRBV3-1
d_gene: NA
abundance: many
CDR3aa: CASSHRQIYEQYF
CDR3nt: TGTGCCAGCAGCCACAGACAGATCTACGAGCAGTACTTC

j_gene: TRBJ1-2
v_gene: TRBV6-5
d_gene: TRBD1
abundance: many
CDR3aa: CASSYRQGGKDYGYTF
CDR3nt: TGTGCCAGCAGTTACCGACAGGGTGGGAAGGACTATGGCTACACCTTC

j_gene: TRBJ2-5
v_gene: TRBV18
d_gene: NA
abundance: many
CDR3aa: CASSEGMKTQYF
CDR3nt: TGTGCCAGCTCGGAGGGTATGAAGACCCAGTACTTC

j_gene: TRBJ1-6
v_gene: TRBV13
d_gene: NA
abundance: NA
CDR3aa: CASRRRGKGYNSPLHF
CDR3nt: TGTGCCAGCAGACGAAGGGGAAAGGGGTATAATTCACCCCTCCACTTT

j_gene: TRBJ2-5
v_gene: TRBV20-1
d_gene: TRBD2
abundance: many
CDR3aa: CSARGLAGGRMETQYF
CDR3nt: TGCAGTGCTAGAGGGCTAGCGGGGGGGCGGATGGAGACCCAGTACTTC

j_gene: TRBJ2-2
v_gene: TRBV12-3/TRBV12-4
d_gene: NA
abundance: many
CDR3aa: CASSLGAGELFF
CDR3nt: TGTGCCAGCAGTTTAGGGGCCGGGGAGCTGTTTTTT

j_gene: TRBJ2-3
v_gene: TRBV7-3
d_gene: TRBD2
abundance: many
CDR3aa: CASSLGTSRSLAGKRDTQYF
CDR3nt: TGTGCCAGCAGCTTAGGGACTTCTCGCTCACTAGCGGGGAAGAGGGATACGCAGTATTTT

j_gene: TRBJ2-1
v_gene: TRBV3-1
d_gene: TRBD2
abundance: NA
CDR3aa: CASSQRAGGSEQFF
CDR3nt: TGTGCCAGCAGCCAGCGAGCGGGAGGCAGTGAGCAGTTCTTC

j_gene: TRBJ1-1
v_gene: TRBV5-6
d_gene: NA
abundance: few
CDR3aa: CASSLRTVQNRAFF
CDR3nt: TGTGCCAGCAGCCTAAGGACTGTTCAGAATAGAGCTTTCTTT

j_gene: TRBJ1-2
v_gene: TRBV28
d_gene: NA
abundance: many
CDR3aa: CASRAGVKSNYGYTF
CDR3nt: TGTGCCAGCAGAGCAGGAGTTAAATCTAACTATGGCTACACCTTC

j_gene: TRBJ2-1
v_gene: TRBV2
d_gene: NA
abundance: many
CDR3aa: CASRVGRSYNEQFF
CDR3nt: TGTGCCAGCAGGGTGGGGAGGTCCTACAATGAGCAGTTCTTC

j_gene: TRBJ2-2
v_gene: TRBV15
d_gene: NA
abundance: NA
CDR3aa: CATRGTVDRELFF
CDR3nt: TGTGCCACCCGCGGGACCGTCGACCGGGAGCTGTTTTTT

j_gene: TRBJ1-5
v_gene: TRBV4-2
d_gene: NA
abundance: once
CDR3aa: CASSQNGASYSNQPQHF
CDR3nt: TGTGCCAGCAGCCAAAACGGGGCCAGTTATAGCAATCAGCCCCAGCATTTT

j_gene: TRBJ2-2
v_gene: TRBV28
d_gene: NA
abundance: many
CDR3aa: CASTTRDDRAGGELFF
CDR3nt: TGTGCCAGCACCACGCGGGATGACAGGGCGGGCGGGGAGCTGTTTTTT

j_gene: TRBJ2-5
v_gene: TRBV19
d_gene: TRBD1
abundance: NA
CDR3aa: CATRRGQGETQYF
CDR3nt: TGTGCCACGCGAAGGGGGCAAGGAGAGACCCAGTACTTC

j_gene: TRBJ1-2
v_gene: TRBV5-6
d_gene: NA
abundance: NA
CDR3aa: CASSPGTYGYTF
CDR3nt: TGTGCCAGCAGCCCCGGGACCTATGGCTACACCTTC

j_gene: TRBJ1-2
v_gene: TRBV7-2
d_gene: TRBD1
abundance: many
CDR3aa: CASSQGQQQYGYTF
CDR3nt: TGTGCCAGCAGCCAGGGACAGCAGCAATATGGCTACACCTTC

j_gene: TRBJ2-2
v_gene: TRBV4-1
d_gene: TRBD2
abundance: many
CDR3aa: CASSLLAGANTGELFF
CDR3nt: TGCGCCAGCAGCCTACTAGCGGGGGCGAACACCGGGGAGCTGTTTTTT

j_gene: TRBJ1-2
v_gene: TRBV19
d_gene: TRBD1
abundance: many
CDR3aa: CASRQGMNRNYGYTF
CDR3nt: TGTGCCAGCCGACAGGGGATGAACAGGAACTATGGCTACACCTTC

j_gene: TRBJ1-5
v_gene: TRBV7-2
d_gene: NA
abundance: many
CDR3aa: CASSLDVSPVQPQHF
CDR3nt: TGTGCCAGCAGCTTAGACGTCAGTCCCGTCCAGCCCCAGCATTTT

j_gene: TRBJ1-5
v_gene: TRBV7-2
d_gene: NA
abundance: many
CDR3aa: CASRGQNNQPQHF
CDR3nt: TGTGCCAGCAGAGGACAGAACAATCAGCCCCAGCATTTT

j_gene: TRBJ2-2
v_gene: TRBV5-1
d_gene: TRBD1
abundance: many
CDR3aa: CASSLGQGERELFF
CDR3nt: TGCGCCAGCAGCTTGGGTCAGGGGGAACGGGAGCTGTTTTTT

j_gene: TRBJ2-7
v_gene: TRBV5-1
d_gene: NA
abundance: many
CDR3aa: CASSFLPGTDYEQYF
CDR3nt: TGCGCCAGCAGCTTCCTCCCCGGAACTGACTACGAGCAGTACTTC

j_gene: TRBJ2-3
v_gene: TRBV7-7
d_gene: NA
abundance: many
CDR3aa: CASSLGSTSTDTQYF
CDR3nt: TGTGCTAGCAGCTTAGGTTCCACTAGCACAGATACGCAGTATTTT

j_gene: TRBJ1-4
v_gene: TRBV20-1
d_gene: NA
abundance: many
CDR3aa: CSARDRRLPGKEKLFF
CDR3nt: TGCAGTGCTAGAGACCGCCGACTACCTGGGAAGGAAAAACTGTTTTTT

j_gene: TRBJ2-1
v_gene: TRBV7-2
d_gene: NA
abundance: many
CDR3aa: CASSPGNYNEQFF
CDR3nt: TGTGCCAGCAGCCCTGGAAACTACAATGAGCAGTTCTTC